The 11 T cell receptor beta chains reported below all come from one sample, sequenced in a study of shared clonotypes between healthy human individuals (dated by TCRdb to about 2020). Libraries were made using the immunoSEQ multiplex PCR assay. Held by TCRdb, this immuneACCESS table contains in-frame sequences only and omits some clones. Under half of the omission traces to an unresolved V gene where checked; the cause of the rest is unknown. This sample has approximately 2.5 million clones in its table, and just over 90% of those were observed once. Of the sample, around 0.14% falls within the top ten clones. The material sequenced was naive CD4+ T cells sorted from blood. This sample's cell subset or site label indicates: CD45RA+ positively selected. Every receptor here comes from a man aged 18 to 30 in good health.

The chain uses TRBV4-1 and TRBJ2-1; 14 bases line up with TRBD2. Germline CDR1 is MGHRA and CDR2 is YSYEKL. CDR3 length: 14 amino acids. The trim removed 5 bases at V and 7 bases at J, leaving 1 base unmatched. The CDR3 nucleotides are TGCGCCAGCAGCTGGACTAGCGGGAGGAATGAGCAGTTCTTC. Translating gives CASSWTSGRNEQFF.

The chain joins TRBV4-1 to TRBJ2-2; the D is unclear. Per the germline V gene, CDR1 is MGHRA and CDR2 is YSYEKL. The CDR3 spans 16 residues. Trimming cost V 2 bases and J 2 bases, with 12 bases left between them. DNA of the CDR3: TGCGCCAGCAGCCAACCCCCGAGGTTAAACACCGGGGAGCTGTTTTTT. Translated: CASSQPPRLNTGELFF.

The V and J genes are TRBV7-9 and TRBJ2-1, with 11 positions matching TRBD2. The ends lost 1 base at V and 4 bases at J; junction bases unmatched: 9. Germline V gene data show CDR1 as SEHNR and CDR2 as FQNEAQ (reference sequence). This CDR3 is 18 amino acids long. CDR3 DNA: TGTGCCAGCAGCTTAGGACTACTAGCGGGAGCTTATTACAATGAGCAGTTCTTC. Residues: CASSLGLLAGAYYNEQFF.

The V call is TRBV29-1, the J call TRBJ1-4, with TRBD1 as a possible D gene (5 bases). CDR3 length: 17 amino acids. V lost 6 bases, J lost 0 bases, and 20 bases lay in between. Germline-derived CDR1 and CDR2 are SQVTM and ANQGSEA. This chain's CDR3 is CSVSGLGRGSTNEKLFF. The DNA for the CDR3 is TGCAGCGTCTCCGGACTCGGTCGGGGCTCAACTAATGAAAAACTGTTTTTT.

The chain recombines TRBV6-1 with TRBJ1-3; 12 positions match TRBD1. Germline V lookup: CDR1 MNHNS, CDR2 SASEGT. J lost 6 bases, V lost 6 bases, and 6 bases had no gene match. The CDR3 consists of 15 residues. CDR3 in amino acids: CASRWDRGPVNTIYF. DNA of the CDR3: TGTGCCAGCAGATGGGACAGGGGGCCGGTAAACACCATATATTTT.

The chain combines TRBV7-6 with TRBJ2-1; TRBD2 matches 11 bases. V dropped 1 base and J dropped 8; count of bases not matched to a gene: 1. CDR3 length: 14 residues. The germline V gene has CDR1 SGHVS and CDR2 FNYEAQ. The CDR3 reads CASSLGLAGHEQFF. In DNA form, the CDR3 reads TGTGCCAGCAGCTTAGGACTAGCGGGGCATGAGCAGTTCTTC.

The genes are TRBV6-6 and TRBJ1-2; D is undetermined. The CDR3 contains 12 residues. V lost 7 bases and J lost 7, with 13 bases in between. Germline V gene lookup returns CDR1 MNHNY and CDR2 SVGAGI (reference sequence). The CDR3 region is CASTEDPSGYTF. CDR3 DNA: TGTGCCAGCACCGAAGACCCGAGTGGCTACACCTTC.

The chain links TRBV6-5 to TRBJ1-5; D is undetermined. The CDR3 covers 13 residues. V was shortened by 10 bases and J by 4 bases, with 14 bases between the two germline ends. Germline lookup yields CDR1 MNHEY and CDR2 SVGAGI. DNA of the CDR3: TGTGCCACCGCGCGTCAGCTTAATCAGCCCCAGCATTTT. Its protein is CATARQLNQPQHF.

The V gene is TRBV28, the J gene TRBJ1-1, with D perhaps matching TRBD1 (5 bases). The CDR3 contains 13 residues. CDR1 MDHEN and CDR2 SYDVKM come from the germline V gene. Trimming shortened V by 4 bases and J by 10 bases, and 16 bases separated the two germline ends. The CDR3 spells CASSSPTVSSAFF. As DNA, the CDR3 is TGTGCCAGCAGTTCCCCGACAGTATCCTCAGCTTTCTTT.

V usage is TRBV7-9 and J usage is TRBJ1-1; no firm D call. CDR3 length equals 18 residues. The germline CDR1 and CDR2 sequences are SEHNR and FQNEAQ (reference sequence). V was shortened by 0 bases and J by 1 base, with 18 bases between the two germline ends. CDR3 residues: CASSLARYSGGSNTEAFF. Written as DNA, the CDR3 is TGTGCCAGCAGCTTAGCGCGATATTCAGGAGGGTCGAACACTGAAGCTTTCTTT.

The rearrangement joins TRBV7-2 to TRBJ1-1; possible D gene TRBD1, 6 bases. Germline CDR1 is SGHTA and CDR2 is FQGNSA. This CDR3 is built from 14 residues. V gave up 2 bases and J gave up 4 bases, with 11 bases separating them. The DNA of the CDR3 is TGTGCCAGCAGCTTACAAGTGGGGGCCACTGAAGCTTTCTTT. It specifies CASSLQVGATEAFF.